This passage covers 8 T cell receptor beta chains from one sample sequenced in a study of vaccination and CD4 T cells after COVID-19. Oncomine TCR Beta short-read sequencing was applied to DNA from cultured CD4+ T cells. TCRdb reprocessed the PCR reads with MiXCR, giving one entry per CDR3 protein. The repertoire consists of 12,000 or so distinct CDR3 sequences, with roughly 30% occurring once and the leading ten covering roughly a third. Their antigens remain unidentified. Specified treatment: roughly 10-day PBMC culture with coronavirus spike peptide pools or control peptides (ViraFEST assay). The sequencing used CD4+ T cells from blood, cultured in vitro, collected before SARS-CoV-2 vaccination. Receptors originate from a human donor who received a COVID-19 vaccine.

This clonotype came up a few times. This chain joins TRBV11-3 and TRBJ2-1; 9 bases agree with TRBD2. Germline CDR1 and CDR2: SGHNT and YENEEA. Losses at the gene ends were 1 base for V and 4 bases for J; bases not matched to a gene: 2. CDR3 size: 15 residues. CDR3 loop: CASSLASGAYNEQFF. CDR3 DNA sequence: TGTGCCAGCAGCTTAGCTAGCGGGGCTTACAATGAGCAGTTCTTC.

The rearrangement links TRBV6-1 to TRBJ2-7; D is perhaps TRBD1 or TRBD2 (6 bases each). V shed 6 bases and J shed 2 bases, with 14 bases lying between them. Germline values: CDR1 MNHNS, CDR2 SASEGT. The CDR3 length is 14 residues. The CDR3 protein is CASREGGPPYEQYF. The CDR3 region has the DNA TGTGCCAGCAGGGAGGGGGGCCCCCCCTACGAGCAGTACTTC.

The CDR3 DNA follows: TGTGCCAGTATTGCCCGGGCAGGGTTGACGGATACGCAGTATTTT. This gives the protein CASIARAGLTDTQYF. The chain employs TRBV19 and TRBJ2-3; D may be TRBD1 (5 bases). Germline V gene data show CDR1 as LNHDA and CDR2 as SQIVND (reference sequence). The CDR3 is 15 residues long. Trimming pared 7 bases from V and 6 bases from J, leaving 20 bases between.

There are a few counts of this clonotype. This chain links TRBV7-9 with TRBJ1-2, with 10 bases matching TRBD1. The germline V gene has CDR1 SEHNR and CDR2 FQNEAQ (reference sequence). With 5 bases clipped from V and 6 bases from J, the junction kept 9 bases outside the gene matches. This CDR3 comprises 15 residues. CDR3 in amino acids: CASSRGTGEGDGYTF. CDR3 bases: TGTGCCAGCAGCAGGGGGACAGGGGAAGGGGATGGCTACACCTTC.

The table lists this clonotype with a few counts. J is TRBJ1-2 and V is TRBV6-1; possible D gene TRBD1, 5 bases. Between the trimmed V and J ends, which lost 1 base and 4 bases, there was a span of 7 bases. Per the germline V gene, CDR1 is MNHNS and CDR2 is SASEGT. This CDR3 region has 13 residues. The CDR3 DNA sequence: TGTGCCAGCAGTGAAGGCAGGGCCTATGGCTACACCTTC. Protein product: CASSEGRAYGYTF.

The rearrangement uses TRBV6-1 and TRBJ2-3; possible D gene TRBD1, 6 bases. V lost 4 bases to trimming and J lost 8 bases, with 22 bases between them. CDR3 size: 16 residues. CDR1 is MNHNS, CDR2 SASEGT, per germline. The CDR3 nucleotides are TGTGCCAGCAGTGTATCCCGGCAGGGGATAGCCGGTACGCAGTATTTT. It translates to CASSVSRQGIAGTQYF.

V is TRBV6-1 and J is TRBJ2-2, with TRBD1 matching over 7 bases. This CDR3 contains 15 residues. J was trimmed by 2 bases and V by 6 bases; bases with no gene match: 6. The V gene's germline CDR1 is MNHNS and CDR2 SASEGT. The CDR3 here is CASRAGTVNTGELFF. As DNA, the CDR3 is TGTGCCAGCAGAGCCGGGACAGTAAACACCGGGGAGCTGTTTTTT.

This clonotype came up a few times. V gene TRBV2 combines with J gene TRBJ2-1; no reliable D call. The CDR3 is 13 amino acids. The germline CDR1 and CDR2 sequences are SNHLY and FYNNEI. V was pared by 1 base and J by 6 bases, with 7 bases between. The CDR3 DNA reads TGTGCCAGCAGTGAAGAATTTGCCAATGAGCAGTTCTTC. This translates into CASSEEFANEQFF.